The clone carrying this T cell receptor beta chain has only a few counts. Assay: immunoSEQ multiplex PCR; the TCRdb copy retains only in-frame clones and omits some. The sample shows around 360,000 clones, roughly 90% of them seen only once. This sample was taken from a study of blood T cell repertoires in COVID-19. Germline CDR1 KGHSH, CDR2 LQKENI. This CDR3 region has 16 residues. The junction had 11 bases not matched to a gene; V was cut back by 0 bases and J by 6 bases. This sequence was found in a woman in her twenties or thirties who had recovered from COVID-19. This rearrangement joins TRBV18 to TRBJ2-7, with 7 bases matching TRBD2. The sequencing sample was made of PBMCs or T cells enriched from blood (not recorded which). The CDR3 sequence is CASSPPAAGDFGEQYF. The CDR3 nucleotides read TGTGCCAGCTCACCACCGGCGGCGGGAGACTTCGGCGAGCAGTACTTC. Filled out from reference TRBV18 and TRBJ2-7, the complete variable domain reads NAGVMQNPRHLVRRRGQEARLRCSPMKGHSHVYWYRQLPEEGLKFMVYLQKENIIDESGMPKERFSAEFPKEGPSILRIQQVVRGDSAAYFCASSPPAAGDFGEQYFGPGTRLTVT.